Presented here are 8 T cell receptor beta chains from one specimen sequenced in a study of blood T cell repertoires in COVID-19. Clones were sequenced by immunoSEQ multiplex PCR, and TCRdb holds only the in-frame ones, with some missing. The sample yields 200,000 to 250,000 clones, over 80% seen once. Input material: PBMCs or T cells enriched from blood (not recorded which). The receptors here all came from a woman younger than 45 with acute COVID-19.

V and J are TRBV4-3 and TRBJ2-7, with 8 bases matching TRBD1. The V gene's germline CDR1 is LGHNA and CDR2 YSLEER. CDR3 length: 14 amino acids. V trimming: 1 base; J trimming: 7 bases; junction bases outside the gene matches: 6. CDR3 sequence: CASSQGRGLREQYF. Written as DNA, the CDR3 is TGCGCCAGCAGCCAAGGCAGGGGGCTTCGGGAGCAGTACTTC.

The chain employs TRBV7-2 and TRBJ2-3, with no clear D. The V gene's germline CDR1 is SGHTA and CDR2 FQGNSA. Trimming stripped 5 bases from V and 6 bases from J, with 9 bases between. This CDR3 comprises 12 residues. This chain's CDR3 is CASSPRYDTQYF. The CDR3 coding sequence is TGTGCCAGCAGCCCCCGGTACGATACGCAGTATTTT.

The chain recombines TRBV29-1 with TRBJ2-2; D remains ambiguous. Trimming cost V 4 bases and J 1 base, with 4 bases left between them. The CDR3 length is 12 residues. Germline CDR1 and CDR2: SQVTM and ANQGSEA. The CDR3 spells CSVVRNTGELFF. CDR3 nucleotides: TGCAGCGTTGTTAGGAACACCGGGGAGCTGTTTTTT.

The chain recombines TRBV4-2 with TRBJ1-2; 7 bases fit TRBD1. The germline V gene has CDR1 LGHNA and CDR2 YNFKEQ. The CDR3 is 16 residues long. The J segment lost 8 bases and the V segment lost 0 bases, leaving 12 bases of the junction unmatched. CDR3 residues: CASSQDPTMTGRGYTF. The CDR3 DNA is TGTGCCAGCAGCCAAGATCCCACAATGACAGGGAGAGGCTACACCTTC.

J is TRBJ1-1 and V is TRBV4-3; D is possibly TRBD1 (6 bases). Between the trimmed V and J ends, which lost 1 base and 3 bases, there was a span of 12 bases. Germline V gene data show CDR1 as LGHNA and CDR2 as YSLEER. This CDR3 has 15 residues. CDR3 nucleotide sequence: TGCGCCAGCAGCCAAGCTTGGACAGTAGACACTGAAGCTTTCTTT. Encoded protein: CASSQAWTVDTEAFF.

This chain links TRBV28 with TRBJ2-5; perhaps TRBD2 as D (5 bases). V dropped 5 bases and J dropped 0 bases, with 13 bases sitting between them. The CDR3 has 15 residues. The germline V gene encodes CDR1 MDHEN and CDR2 SYDVKM. The CDR3 region is CASSELTTNQETQYF. For the CDR3, the DNA is TGTGCCAGCAGTGAACTGACTACAAACCAAGAGACCCAGTACTTC.

This chain connects TRBV5-1 to TRBJ2-7; D gene ambiguous. This CDR3 has 15 residues. V dropped 0 bases and J dropped 4 bases, with 14 bases sitting between them. CDR1 and CDR2 from the germline V gene are SGHRS and YFSETQ. CDR3 sequence reads: CASSLAGLPSYEQYF. The DNA of the CDR3 is TGCGCCAGCAGCTTGGCCGGTCTGCCGAGTTACGAGCAGTACTTC.

This chain links TRBV5-5 with TRBJ1-1; D uncertain. The CDR3 length is 14 residues. From germline, CDR1 is SGHKS and CDR2 YYEKEE (reference sequence). Trimming stripped 4 bases from V and 4 bases from J, with 14 bases between. As DNA, the CDR3 is TGTGCCAGCAGCGTAGGGTCCGAGGGCACTGAAGCTTTCTTT. Translating it yields CASSVGSEGTEAFF.